The 30 T cell receptor beta chains reported below all come from one sample, sequenced in a study of shared clonotypes between healthy human individuals. Libraries were prepared by immunoSEQ multiplex PCR; TCRdb keeps only in-frame clonotypes and omits some of them. The table records a few million clones, around nine tenths of them present only once. Sequencing was performed on naive CD4+ T cells sorted from blood. Subset noted: CD45RA+ positively selected. These receptor sequences come from a man younger than 30 in good health.

The genes are TRBV5-1 and TRBJ2-5; weak D call: TRBD2 (6 bases). The CDR3 is made up of 13 amino acids. The germline CDR1 and CDR2 sequences are SGHRS and YFSETQ. The V and J ends lost 2 bases and 3 bases respectively, with 8 bases between them. CDR3 residues: CASSFGGKETQYF. The CDR3 bases are TGCGCCAGCAGCTTTGGCGGGAAAGAGACCCAGTACTTC. Together with reference TRBV5-1 and TRBJ2-5, the CDR3 gives the full variable domain: KAGVTQTPRYLIKTRGQQVTLSCSPISGHRSVSWYQQTPGQGLQFLFEYFSETQRNKGNFPGRFSGRQFSNSRSEMNVSTLELGDSALYLCASSFGGKETQYFGPGTRLLVL.

V gene TRBV2 combines with J gene TRBJ1-6, with a tentative D call TRBD1 (6 bases). Trimming shortened V by 2 bases and J by 7 bases, and 12 bases separated the two germline ends. The CDR3 length is 15 residues. The V gene's germline CDR1 is SNHLY and CDR2 FYNNEI. The CDR3 is CASSEQSGANSPLHF. For the CDR3, the DNA is TGTGCCAGCAGTGAACAGTCAGGGGCCAATTCACCCCTCCACTTT.

Written as DNA, the CDR3 is TGTGCCAGCAGCGTAGCTCCAGGGGCGTCTAACTATGGCTACACCTTC. It specifies CASSVAPGASNYGYTF. The gene calls are TRBV9 and TRBJ1-2; the D gene is possibly TRBD1 (6 bases). There are 16 residues in the CDR3. Per germline, CDR1 SGDLS and CDR2 YYNGEE. V lost 0 bases to trimming and J lost 0 bases, with 12 bases between them.

The chain joins TRBV7-8 to TRBJ2-1, with 10 bases lining up with TRBD2. V lost 1 base and J lost 5; bases outside the gene matches: 5. Germline V gene data show CDR1 as SGHVS and CDR2 as FQNEAQ. The CDR3 has 16 amino acids. In DNA form, the CDR3 reads TGTGCCAGCAGCTTAGGAAGTACTAGCGGGAACAATGAGCAGTTCTTC. Its protein product is CASSLGSTSGNNEQFF.

This chain uses TRBV27 with TRBJ1-5; weak D call: TRBD1 (6 bases). Trimming took 6 bases from V and 1 from J, leaving 10 bases between them. The CDR3 contains 14 residues. Germline assignment: CDR1 MNHEY and CDR2 SMNVEV (reference sequence). Here the CDR3 DNA reads TGTGCCAGCAGCGGGGGGCCGAGCAATCAGCCCCAGCATTTT. It specifies CASSGGPSNQPQHF.

About this clone: The sample holds other DNA sequences that translate to the same CDR3. The J gene is TRBJ1-5, the V gene TRBV5-5, with 7 bases matching TRBD1. V lost 0 bases to trimming and J lost 3 bases; unmatched junction nucleotides: 3. Germline CDR1 SGHKS, CDR2 YYEKEE (reference sequence). This CDR3 is built from 15 residues. CDR3 residues: CASSLGQGVNQPQHF. The CDR3, as DNA: TGTGCCAGCAGCTTGGGCCAGGGGGTCAATCAGCCCCAGCATTTT.

The V call is TRBV5-4, the J call TRBJ2-7; D ambiguous. Germline V gives CDR1 SGHNT, CDR2 YYREEE (reference sequence). V lost 4 bases and J lost 6, with 11 bases in between. The CDR3 contains 12 residues. The CDR3 loop is CASSRYDREQYF. The CDR3 nucleotides read TGTGCCAGCAGCCGGTACGATCGCGAGCAGTACTTC.

This clone was seen once. The chain has TRBV5-4 and TRBJ2-3; 12 bases agree with TRBD2. The length of the CDR3 is 18 residues. Looked up from germline, CDR1 is SGHNT and CDR2 is YYREEE (reference sequence). The ends lost 6 bases at V and 4 bases at J; junction bases unmatched: 15. The CDR3 sequence: CASTSPASGRGGADTQYF. DNA for the CDR3: TGTGCCAGCACCTCCCCGGCTAGCGGGAGGGGGGGGGCAGATACGCAGTATTTT.

This sequence joins TRBV5-1 and TRBJ2-3; unclear D gene. The CDR3 has 14 residues. The germline V gene encodes CDR1 SGHRS and CDR2 YFSETQ. Between the trimmed V and J ends, which lost 6 bases and 1 base, there was a span of 12 bases. In DNA form, the CDR3 reads TGCGCCAGCAAGAACGGAGTGGGCACAGATACGCAGTATTTT. Translation gives CASKNGVGTDTQYF. The complete variable domain, with remaining parts taken from reference TRBV5-1 and TRBJ2-3, reads KAGVTQTPRYLIKTRGQQVTLSCSPISGHRSVSWYQQTPGQGLQFLFEYFSETQRNKGNFPGRFSGRQFSNSRSEMNVSTLELGDSALYLCASKNGVGTDTQYFGPGTRLTVL.

This chain joins TRBV4-3 and TRBJ2-7; perhaps TRBD1 as D (5 bases). Per the germline V gene, CDR1 is LGHNA and CDR2 is YSLEER. V lost 0 bases to trimming and J lost 2 bases, with 14 bases between them. This CDR3 region has 16 residues. The DNA for the CDR3 is TGCGCCAGCAGCCAAGATGGTACCGGCAGGGCCTACGAGCAGTACTTC. Amino acid sequence: CASSQDGTGRAYEQYF.

In this sample, this clone turned up once. The chain has TRBV5-5 and TRBJ2-7; 7 bases fit TRBD1. Per germline, CDR1 SGHKS and CDR2 YYEKEE (reference sequence). The CDR3 sequence is 14 residues long. The V gene end was trimmed by 3 bases and the J gene end by 2 bases; junction bases not matched to a gene: 5. CDR3 amino acids: CASSYRDSTYEQYF. CDR3 coding DNA: TGTGCCAGCAGCTACCGGGACAGTACCTACGAGCAGTACTTC.

This clone was seen once. The V and J genes are TRBV30 and TRBJ2-2, with 12 bases matching TRBD2. The germline V gene encodes CDR1 GTSNPN and CDR2 SVGIG (reference sequence). The CDR3 runs 22 residues. The ends lost 0 bases at V and 2 bases at J; junction bases unmatched: 19. This CDR3 reads CAWSVREKVLAGGTTNTGELFF. CDR3 DNA sequence: TGTGCCTGGAGTGTACGAGAGAAGGTACTAGCGGGAGGAACAACAAACACCGGGGAGCTGTTTTTT.

J is TRBJ2-3 and V is TRBV5-1; 11 nucleotides align to TRBD2. Germline V CDR1 and CDR2: SGHRS, YFSETQ. V shed 4 bases, J shed 4 bases, and the junction held 8 bases outside the gene matches. The CDR3 is made up of 16 amino acids. The CDR3 sequence is CASSTTLAGGSDTQYF. CDR3 bases: TGCGCCAGCAGCACGACATTAGCGGGGGGGTCAGATACGCAGTATTTT.

The chain is built from TRBV19 and TRBJ2-5; possible D gene TRBD2, 6 bases. CDR3 length: 14 amino acids. CDR1 LNHDA and CDR2 SQIVND come from the germline V gene (reference sequence). V was pared by 5 bases and J by 4 bases, with 14 bases between. This CDR3 is CASSLGSLGETQYF. In DNA, the CDR3 is TGTGCCAGTAGTCTCGGGAGCCTGGGAGAGACCCAGTACTTC.

This clone was counted between two and nine times. V is TRBV2 and J is TRBJ2-7; the D is unclear. V gave up 4 bases and J gave up 2 bases, with 12 bases separating them. Looked up from germline, CDR1 is SNHLY and CDR2 is FYNNEI. The CDR3 sequence is 14 residues long. DNA of the CDR3: TGTGCCAGCAGTGGGACCGACCCCACCTACGAGCAGTACTTC. Amino acid sequence: CASSGTDPTYEQYF.

V and J are TRBV2 and TRBJ2-7, with 11 bases that match TRBD1. This CDR3 spans 15 amino acids. Trimming took 6 bases from V and 4 from J; bases not matched to a gene: 8. Germline V gene lookup returns CDR1 SNHLY and CDR2 FYNNEI. Here the CDR3 reads CASRGDRGFLYEQYF. The CDR3 DNA follows: TGTGCCAGCAGGGGGGACAGGGGGTTCCTATACGAGCAGTACTTC.

The chain recombines TRBV10-1 with TRBJ1-1; tentative D call: TRBD1 (6 bases). This CDR3 spans 14 amino acids. CDR1 is WNHNN, CDR2 SYGVQD, per germline (reference sequence). V was shortened by 5 bases and J by 1 base, with 11 bases between the two germline ends. The CDR3 sequence: CASSKGQPNTEAFF. Written as DNA, the CDR3 is TGCGCCAGCAGTAAGGGACAACCGAACACTGAAGCTTTCTTT.

The chain carries TRBV6-6 and TRBJ2-7; perhaps TRBD1 as D (7 bases). This CDR3 has 12 residues. Trimming removed 7 bases at V and 7 bases at J, with 14 bases between. Looked up from germline, CDR1 is MNHNY and CDR2 is SVGAGI (reference sequence). The CDR3 region is CASTGGQGEQYF. The CDR3 DNA follows: TGTGCCAGCACAGGGGGGCAAGGTGAGCAGTACTTC.

Only one count was recorded for this clone. The chain combines TRBV6-5 with TRBJ2-7, with no clear D. The germline V gene encodes CDR1 MNHEY and CDR2 SVGAGI. The V and J ends lost 0 bases and 3 bases respectively, with 9 bases between them. The CDR3 loop spans 14 amino acids. CDR3 nucleotide sequence: TGTGCCAGCAGTTACTCGAACAAACTCTACGAGCAGTACTTC. This translates into CASSYSNKLYEQYF.

J is TRBJ2-1 and V is TRBV7-8, with 8 bases matching TRBD2. The CDR3 sequence is 14 residues long. V gave up 4 bases and J gave up 7 bases; unmatched junction bases: 6. Germline-derived CDR1 and CDR2 are SGHVS and FQNEAQ. The CDR3 DNA follows: TGTGCCAGCAGCTGGGGACGGGAGGGGAATGAGCAGTTCTTC. Protein: CASSWGREGNEQFF.

This chain connects TRBV27 to TRBJ2-7; 7 bases are a match to TRBD1. This CDR3 is built from 16 residues. Germline CDR1 MNHEY, CDR2 SMNVEV (reference sequence). Trimming at V came to 2 bases and at J to 5 bases, leaving 12 bases not matched to a gene. The CDR3 loop reads CASSLNGQVLSHEQYF. The CDR3 nucleotides read TGTGCCAGCAGTTTAAACGGACAGGTTTTGTCCCACGAGCAGTACTTC.

V gene TRBV30 combines with J gene TRBJ1-2, with D perhaps TRBD1 (6 bases). CDR1 is GTSNPN, CDR2 SVGIG, per germline (reference sequence). This CDR3 spans 15 amino acids. The V gene lost 0 bases and the J gene lost 7 bases, with 18 bases spanning the gap. The CDR3 DNA reads as TGTGCCTGGAGTGTATTCGGGGGCGCGTCCTCTGGCTACACCTTC. It yields the protein CAWSVFGGASSGYTF.

The genes are TRBV7-2 and TRBJ2-4, with 12 bases matching TRBD2. V shed 4 bases, J shed 6 bases, and the junction held 4 bases outside the gene matches. The germline gives CDR1 SGHTA, CDR2 FQGNSA. The CDR3 spans 15 residues. DNA for the CDR3: TGTGCCAGCAGCTCCACTAGCGGGGGGCCAAACATTCAGTACTTC. Translating it yields CASSSTSGGPNIQYF.

The rearrangement uses TRBV12-5 and TRBJ2-2, with 12 nucleotides matching TRBD1. J was trimmed by 7 bases and V by 7 bases; bases with no gene match: 10. This CDR3 is 16 amino acids long. Germline CDR1 is LGHNT and CDR2 is FRNRAP. CDR3 amino acids: CASAPGTGGFFGELFF. CDR3 nucleotides: TGTGCTAGTGCCCCAGGGACAGGGGGCTTTTTCGGGGAGCTGTTTTTT.

The chain joins TRBV27 to TRBJ2-7, with TRBD1 matching 9 bases. Germline assignment: CDR1 MNHEY and CDR2 SMNVEV (reference sequence). The CDR3 consists of 13 residues. Trimming took 6 bases from V and 6 from J; bases not matched to a gene: 6. Here the CDR3 reads CASRYRGLSEQYF. The CDR3 nucleotides are TGTGCCAGCAGATACAGGGGGCTAAGCGAGCAGTACTTC.

The chain carries TRBV9 and TRBJ2-3; D may be TRBD2 (7 bases). This CDR3 region has 15 residues. CDR1 is SGDLS, CDR2 YYNGEE, per germline. The V end lost 3 bases, the J end lost 5 bases, and 16 bases lay between the germline ends. CDR3 sequence reads: CASSALRGALDTQYF. CDR3 bases: TGTGCCAGCAGCGCTCTCCGGGGGGCCTTAGATACGCAGTATTTT.

This clone was detected a few times. This CDR3 is also generated by other DNA sequences in the sample. The chain couples TRBV6-6 to TRBJ1-2; D not certain. The CDR3 totals 10 residues. V lost 8 bases and J lost 3, with 4 bases in between. Germline-derived CDR1 and CDR2 are MNHNY and SVGAGI (reference sequence). The CDR3 DNA follows: TGTGCCAGCGGGGACTATGGCTACACCTTC. This sequence encodes CASGDYGYTF.

This chain links TRBV19 with TRBJ1-5, with 8 bases lining up with TRBD1. The CDR3 extends over 17 amino acids. CDR1 LNHDA and CDR2 SQIVND come from the germline V gene (reference sequence). The V segment lost 0 bases and the J segment 6 bases; nucleotides outside the gene matches: 10. The CDR3 region has the DNA TGTGCCAGTAGTATAGATTATCAGGGGGCCAGGAGTCAGCCCCAGCATTTT. This sequence encodes CASSIDYQGARSQPQHF.

The chain links TRBV4-1 to TRBJ2-4; a weak D match, TRBD1 (6 bases). The CDR3 covers 15 residues. Looked up from germline, CDR1 is MGHRA and CDR2 is YSYEKL. Trimming took off 1 base at V and 3 bases at J, with 10 bases between the two ends. This chain's CDR3 is CASSQVDRDKNIQYF. CDR3 nucleotides: TGCGCCAGCAGCCAAGTGGACAGAGACAAAAACATTCAGTACTTC.

J is TRBJ2-5 and V is TRBV7-2; D is possibly TRBD2 (6 bases). CDR3 length: 14 residues. Germline V gene data show CDR1 as SGHTA and CDR2 as FQGNSA. Trimming pared 1 base from V and 5 bases from J, leaving 11 bases between. The CDR3 region is CASSLVQGGETQYF. The CDR3 nucleotides are TGTGCCAGCAGCTTAGTCCAGGGAGGCGAGACCCAGTACTTC.